This TCR beta chain was documented in a study of T cell changes during pregnancy in multiple sclerosis. Trimming took off 0 bases at V and 4 bases at J, with 13 bases between the two ends. Germline loops: CDR1 LGHNA, CDR2 YNFKEQ. CDR3 length: 16 residues. Data came from immunoSEQ multiplex PCR; TCRdb stores just in-frame clones and leaves some out. The sample holds approximately 92,000 clones, almost 95% seen once. This sequence originates from a female donor with multiple sclerosis, enrolled in a pregnancy study. The chain couples TRBV4-2 to TRBJ2-1; D might be TRBD2 (5 bases). The sample was peripheral blood, taken in the first trimester of pregnancy. The CDR3 protein is CASSQDSERWYNEQFF. The CDR3 nucleotides are TGTGCCAGCAGCCAAGACTCCGAGCGGTGGTACAATGAGCAGTTCTTC.